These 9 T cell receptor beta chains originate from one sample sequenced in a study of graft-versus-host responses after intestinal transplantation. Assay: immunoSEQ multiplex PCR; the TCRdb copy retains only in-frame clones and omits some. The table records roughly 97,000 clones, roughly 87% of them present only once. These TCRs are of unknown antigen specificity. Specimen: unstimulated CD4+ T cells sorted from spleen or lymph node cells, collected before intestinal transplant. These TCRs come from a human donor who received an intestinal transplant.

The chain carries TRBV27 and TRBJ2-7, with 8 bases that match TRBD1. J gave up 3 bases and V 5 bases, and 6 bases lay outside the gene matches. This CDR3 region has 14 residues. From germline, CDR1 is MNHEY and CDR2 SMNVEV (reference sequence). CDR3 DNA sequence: TGTGCCAGCAGTCTCGGGACAGGCCTCTACGAGCAGTACTTC. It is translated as CASSLGTGLYEQYF.

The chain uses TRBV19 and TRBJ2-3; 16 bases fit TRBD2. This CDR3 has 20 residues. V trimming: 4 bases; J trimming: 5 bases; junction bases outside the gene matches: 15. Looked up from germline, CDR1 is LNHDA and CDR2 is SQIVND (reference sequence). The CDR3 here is CASSKRGLAGGEVFKDTQYF. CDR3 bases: TGTGCCAGTAGTAAGAGGGGACTAGCGGGAGGGGAGGTGTTTAAAGATACGCAGTATTTT.

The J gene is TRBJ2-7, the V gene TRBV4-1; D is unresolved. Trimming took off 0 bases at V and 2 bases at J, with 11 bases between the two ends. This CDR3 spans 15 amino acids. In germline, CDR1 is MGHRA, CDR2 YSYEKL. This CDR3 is CASSQDRWVPYEQYF. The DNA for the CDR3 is TGCGCCAGCAGCCAAGATAGGTGGGTTCCCTACGAGCAGTACTTC.

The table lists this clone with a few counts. DNA for the CDR3: TGTGCCAGCAGCCGACAGGCAGGGGGCACAGATACGCAGTATTTT. Amino acids: CASSRQAGGTDTQYF. J is TRBJ2-3 and V is TRBV6-5; D is perhaps TRBD1 (6 bases). The CDR3 has 15 residues. The germline CDR1 and CDR2 sequences are MNHEY and SVGAGI. Deletions cut 6 bases from V and 1 base from J, with 14 bases between.

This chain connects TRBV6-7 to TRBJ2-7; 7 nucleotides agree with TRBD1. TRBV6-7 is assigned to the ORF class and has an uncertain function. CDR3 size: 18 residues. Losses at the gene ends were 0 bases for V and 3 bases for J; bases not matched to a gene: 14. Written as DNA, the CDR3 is TGTGCCAGCAGTTACTCAACCGGGACAGAGAAGTACCACTACGAGCAGTACTTC. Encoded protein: CASSYSTGTEKYHYEQYF.

CDR3: CASSLQGAFLYEQYF. The CDR3 coding sequence is TGTGCCAGCAGCTTACAGGGGGCCTTCCTCTACGAGCAGTACTTC. The chain combines TRBV11-2 with TRBJ2-7; 8 nucleotides match TRBD1. V lost 2 bases to trimming and J lost 3 bases; unmatched junction nucleotides: 6. CDR1 is SGHAT, CDR2 FQNNGV, per germline. This CDR3 has 15 amino acids.

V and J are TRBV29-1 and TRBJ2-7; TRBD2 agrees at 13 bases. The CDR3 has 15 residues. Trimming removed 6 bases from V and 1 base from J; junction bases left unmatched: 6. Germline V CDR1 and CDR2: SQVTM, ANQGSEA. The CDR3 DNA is TGCAGCGTCTCCGGACTAGCGGGAGTTTCCTACGAGCAGTACTTC. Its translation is CSVSGLAGVSYEQYF.

CDR3 amino acids: CATSRDQGAYQETQYF. CDR3 sequence (DNA): TGTGCCACCAGCAGAGATCAAGGCGCGTACCAAGAGACCCAGTACTTC. The rearrangement joins TRBV15 to TRBJ2-5; no clear D. V lost 0 bases to trimming and J lost 0 bases, with 11 bases between them. This CDR3 is 16 amino acids long. Germline values: CDR1 LNHNV, CDR2 YYDKDF (reference sequence).

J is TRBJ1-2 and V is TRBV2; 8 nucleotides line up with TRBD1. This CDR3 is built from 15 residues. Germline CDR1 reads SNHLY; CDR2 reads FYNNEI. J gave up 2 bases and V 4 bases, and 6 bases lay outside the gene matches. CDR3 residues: CASSGAGGGNYGYTF. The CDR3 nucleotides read TGTGCCAGCAGTGGAGCAGGGGGCGGGAACTATGGCTACACCTTC.